These 17 T cell receptor beta chains were all obtained from the same sample, sequenced in a study of stem cell transplantation in POMP-related autoinflammatory disease (dated by TCRdb to the early 2020s). Library construction relied on the immunoSEQ multiplex PCR assay. Held by TCRdb, this immuneACCESS table contains in-frame sequences only and omits some clones. Under half of the omission traces to an unresolved V gene where checked; the cause of the rest is unknown. Here the sample has over a thousand clones; about three quarters occur a single time. Roughly 15% of the sample is in the top ten clones. The sequencing sample was made of CD8+ T cells from PBMCs. The source is a human donor in good health.

The chain links TRBV7-2 to TRBJ2-2; unclear D gene. From germline, CDR1 is SGHTA and CDR2 FQGNSA. This CDR3 has 12 amino acids. Trimming left V 1 base short and J 6 bases short, with 3 bases between. The chain's CDR3 is CASSLVPGELFF. The CDR3 nucleotides read TGTGCCAGCAGCTTAGTCCCCGGGGAGCTGTTTTTT.

The rearrangement joins TRBV1 to TRBJ2-3; the DNA was not used to check the table's D call, TRBD1. TRBV1 is listed as a pseudogene. CDR3 length equals 23 residues. Here the CDR3 reads CTSSQDTGGPRSTRSDHTDTQYF. For the CDR3, the DNA is TGCACCAGCAGCCAAGATACAGGGGGCCCCCGGTCTACACGATCGGACCACACAGATACGCAGTATTTT.

J is TRBJ2-5 and V is TRBV10-1; D possibly matches TRBD1 or TRBD2 (6 bases each). This CDR3 contains 13 residues. The germline V and J ends were trimmed by 4 bases and 10 bases, with 16 bases remaining between them. The V gene's germline CDR1 is WNHNN and CDR2 SYGVQD (reference sequence). This CDR3 is CASSVSEGGDQYF. For the CDR3, the DNA is TGCGCCAGCAGTGTTTCAGAGGGGGGAGACCAGTACTTC.

V gene TRBV27 combines with J gene TRBJ2-3; D remains ambiguous. V gave up 6 bases and J gave up 5 bases, with 15 bases separating them. This CDR3 is built from 14 residues. Germline CDR1 and CDR2: MNHEY and SMNVEV (reference sequence). The CDR3: CASRSIGSRDTQYF. Here the CDR3 DNA reads TGTGCCAGCAGATCGATCGGATCGAGAGATACGCAGTATTTT.

The V and J genes are TRBV7-8 and TRBJ2-7; no firm D call. V was clipped by 1 base and J by 6 bases, with 22 bases between them. Germline loops: CDR1 SGHVS, CDR2 FQNEAQ. CDR3 length equals 17 residues. CDR3 bases: TGTGCCAGCAGCTTAGATCCGAGATTAGCAGTCGGCCTCGAGCAGTACTTC. Its translation is CASSLDPRLAVGLEQYF.

V usage is TRBV12-5 and J usage is TRBJ1-2, with TRBD1 as a possible D gene (6 bases). The ends were cut back, 3 bases at V and 4 bases at J, with 15 bases in the middle. Germline V CDR1 and CDR2: LGHNT, FRNRAP. The CDR3 consists of 15 residues. The CDR3 nucleotides read TGTGCTAGTGGTTTTATGGACAGCAAGCTCTATGGCTACACCTTC. It translates to CASGFMDSKLYGYTF.

The chain has TRBV1 and TRBJ2-1; TRBD2, the table's D call, was not compared with the DNA. TRBV1 has pseudogene status. The CDR3 loop spans 19 amino acids. The CDR3 nucleotides read TGCACCAGCAGCCAATCGGGACTAGCGGGGGGCACCGGGTCGAATGAGCAGTTCTTC. Translating gives CTSSQSGLAGGTGSNEQFF.

This chain links TRBV6-6 with TRBJ2-5, with 7 bases lining up with TRBD1. This CDR3 is 13 amino acids long. Unmatched junction bases numbered 5, after V lost 5 bases and J lost 5 bases. Germline CDR1 MNHNY, CDR2 SVGAGI (reference sequence). The CDR3 bases are TGTGCCAGCAGTACACAGGGGTGGGAGACCCAGTACTTC. Its translation is CASSTQGWETQYF.

V usage is TRBV2 and J usage is TRBJ1-6; no definite D call. CDR1 SNHLY and CDR2 FYNNEI come from the germline V gene. V was pared by 3 bases and J by 5 bases, with 14 bases between. The CDR3 extends over 16 amino acids. As DNA, the CDR3 is TGTGCCAGCAGTGATAACCAGCCAAGAGATAATTCACCCCTCCACTTT. It specifies CASSDNQPRDNSPLHF.

The gene calls are TRBV28 and TRBJ2-5; 10 bases align to TRBD2. V was clipped by 3 bases and J by 9 bases; unmatched bases: 13. This CDR3 region has 16 residues. Per the germline V gene, CDR1 is MDHEN and CDR2 is SYDVKM. The CDR3 region is CASSLGVAGGEEAQYF. CDR3 bases: TGTGCCAGCAGTTTGGGGGTAGCGGGGGGCGAGGAGGCCCAGTACTTC. The variable domain in full, with the rest retrieved from reference TRBV28 and TRBJ2-5, is DVKVTQSSRYLVKRTGEKVFLECVQDMDHENMFWYRQDPGLGLRLIYFSYDVKMKEKGDIPEGYSVSREKKERFSLILESASTNQTSMYLCASSLGVAGGEEAQYFGPGTRLLVL.

This clone was found a few times. The J gene is TRBJ2-3, the V gene TRBV7-9; D remains ambiguous. V dropped 11 bases and J dropped 2 bases, with 14 bases sitting between them. The CDR3 extends over 13 amino acids. Looked up from germline, CDR1 is SEHNR and CDR2 is FQNEAQ (reference sequence). CDR3: CAGWGTNTDTQYF. Here the CDR3 DNA reads TGTGCCGGCTGGGGTACTAACACAGATACGCAGTATTTT.

The V call is TRBV9, the J call TRBJ2-3; D remains ambiguous. Between the trimmed V and J ends, which lost 4 bases and 5 bases, there was a span of 11 bases. The CDR3 contains 13 residues. Per the germline V gene, CDR1 is SGDLS and CDR2 is YYNGEE. Here the CDR3 DNA reads TGTGCCAGCAGCATACTTACGGTAGATACGCAGTATTTT. Translating gives CASSILTVDTQYF.

The V call is TRBV28, the J call TRBJ2-7; D not certain. CDR1 and CDR2 from the germline V gene are MDHEN and SYDVKM. V was cut by 4 bases and J by 0 bases, with 10 bases left in between. This CDR3 region has 14 residues. The CDR3 spells CASSSTTVSYEQYF. The DNA of the CDR3 is TGTGCCAGCAGTTCCACGACGGTCTCCTACGAGCAGTACTTC.

This clone is categorized as large. The CDR3 coding sequence is TGTGCCAGCAGTGAATTCTCGGGACGGAGTAATGAAAAACTGTTTTTT. Translated, it gives CASSEFSGRSNEKLFF. The chain recombines TRBV6-1 with TRBJ1-4; a weak D match, TRBD1 (5 bases). The CDR3 runs 16 residues. Germline loops: CDR1 MNHNS, CDR2 SASEGT. Trimming took 2 bases from V and 4 from J, leaving 14 bases between them.

The chain combines TRBV2 with TRBJ1-1, with TRBD1 as a possible D gene (5 bases). V was shortened by 6 bases and J by 2 bases, with 10 bases between the two germline ends. Germline V gene sequence: CDR1 SNHLY, CDR2 FYNNEI. This CDR3 is built from 13 residues. The CDR3 bases are TGTGCCAGCAGGGGCAGGGACAACACTGAAGCTTTCTTT. Its protein is CASRGRDNTEAFF.

The chain recombines TRBV28 with TRBJ2-7; D possibly corresponds to TRBD2 (5 bases). The germline V gene has CDR1 MDHEN and CDR2 SYDVKM. Trimming left V 6 bases short and J 0 bases short, with 12 bases between. The CDR3 consists of 14 residues. This chain's CDR3 is CASSPVGSSYEQYF. DNA of the CDR3: TGTGCCAGCAGCCCTGTGGGGAGCTCCTACGAGCAGTACTTC.

V usage is TRBV2 and J usage is TRBJ2-3; the D gene is possibly TRBD2 (5 bases). The CDR3 totals 15 residues. Trimming cost V 7 bases and J 2 bases, with 16 bases left between them. Germline V gives CDR1 SNHLY, CDR2 FYNNEI. The CDR3 nucleotides read TGTGCCAGCAAAGAGGGCAGCGCGTCCACAGATACGCAGTATTTT. Translation gives CASKEGSASTDTQYF. Based on the CDR3 plus reference TRBV2 and TRBJ2-3, the full variable domain is EPEVTQTPSHQVTQMGQEVILRCVPISNHLYFYWYRQILGQKVEFLVSFYNNEISEKSEIFDDQFSVERPDGSNFTLKIRSTKLEDSAMYFCASKEGSASTDTQYFGPGTRLTVL.